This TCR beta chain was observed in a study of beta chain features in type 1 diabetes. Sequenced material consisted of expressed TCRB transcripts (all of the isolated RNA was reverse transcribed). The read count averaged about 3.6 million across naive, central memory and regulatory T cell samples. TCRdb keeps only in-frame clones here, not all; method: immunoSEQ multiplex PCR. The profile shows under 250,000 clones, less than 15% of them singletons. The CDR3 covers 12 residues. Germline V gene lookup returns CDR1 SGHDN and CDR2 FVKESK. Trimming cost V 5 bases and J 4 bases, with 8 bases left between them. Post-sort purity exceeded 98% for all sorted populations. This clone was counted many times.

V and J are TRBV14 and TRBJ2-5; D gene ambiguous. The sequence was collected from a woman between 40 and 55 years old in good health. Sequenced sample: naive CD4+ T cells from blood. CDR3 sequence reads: CASSVRAETQYF. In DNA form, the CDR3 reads TGTGCCAGCAGCGTCCGCGCAGAGACCCAGTACTTC.